What follows describes a single TCR beta chain. The CDR3 contains 14 residues. Trimming took off 1 base at V and 2 bases at J, with 10 bases between the two ends. Germline V CDR1 and CDR2: SGHDT, YYEEEE. This record comes from a study of T cell changes during pregnancy in multiple sclerosis. Some clones are missing from TCRdb's copy, which holds only in-frame ones; the method was immunoSEQ multiplex PCR. The top ten clones hold 0.6% to 0.9% of a sample with 50,000 to 65,000 clones, 91% of them seen once. The input for sequencing was CD4+ T cells from peripheral blood mononuclear cells, taken in the first trimester of pregnancy. The chain is built from TRBV5-6 and TRBJ2-7; D uncertain. The TCR comes from a female donor with multiple sclerosis, enrolled in a pregnancy study. In nucleotides, the CDR3 is TGTGCCAGCAGCTTGAGCCGCCTGCCCTACGAGCAGTACTTC. Amino acid sequence: CASSLSRLPYEQYF.